Following are 15 T cell receptor beta chains from one sample sequenced in a study of TIL therapy for anti-PD-1-resistant metastatic lung cancer. The immunoSEQ assay was v3. Data came from immunoSEQ multiplex PCR; TCRdb stores just in-frame clones and leaves some out. The table lists 45,000 to 60,000 clones, approximately 79% of them singletons. The time point here: pre-treatment sample, taken before nivolumab and TIL therapy. The material sequenced was blood, taken at baseline. The receptors were sampled from a woman between 25 and 80 years old with non-small cell lung cancer.

The rearrangement links TRBV6-5 to TRBJ1-2; 8 bases are shared with TRBD1. The CDR3 extends over 16 amino acids. Losses at the gene ends were 4 bases for V and 7 bases for J; bases not matched to a gene: 14. The germline V gene has CDR1 MNHEY and CDR2 SVGAGI. Here the CDR3 reads CASSSQYGPGGSGYTF. The CDR3 DNA reads TGTGCCAGCAGTTCCCAGTACGGCCCAGGGGGCTCTGGCTACACCTTC.

This clone was seen a few times. The chain uses TRBV28 and TRBJ1-6, with D perhaps TRBD1 (6 bases). V lost 8 bases, J lost 6 bases, and 17 bases lay in between. The CDR3 is made up of 15 amino acids. Germline values: CDR1 MDHEN, CDR2 SYDVKM. The CDR3 reads CASRGAPGANSPLHF. CDR3 DNA: TGTGCCAGCCGTGGCGCCCCGGGGGCTAATTCACCCCTCCACTTT.

The chain uses TRBV11-3 and TRBJ2-1; TRBD2 might be the D (6 bases). Trimming left V 5 bases short and J 4 bases short, with 15 bases between. This CDR3 is built from 15 residues. From germline, CDR1 is SGHNT and CDR2 YENEEA. The CDR3 region is CASSKPGLRYNEQFF. The CDR3 DNA reads as TGTGCCAGCAGCAAGCCGGGACTCAGATACAATGAGCAGTTCTTC.

The rearrangement joins TRBV11-2 to TRBJ1-1; no reliable D call. Germline V lookup: CDR1 SGHAT, CDR2 FQNNGV. The CDR3 consists of 13 residues. Trimming cost V 1 base and J 7 bases, with 10 bases left between them. The CDR3: CASSLVPGNEAFF. CDR3 in DNA: TGTGCCAGCAGCTTAGTTCCGGGGAATGAAGCTTTCTTT. The variable domain in full, with the rest retrieved from reference TRBV11-2 and TRBJ1-1, is EAGVAQSPRYKIIEKRQSVAFWCNPISGHATLYWYQQILGQGPKLLIQFQNNGVVDDSQLPKDRFSAERLKGVDSTLKIQPAKLEDSAVYLCASSLVPGNEAFFGQGTRLTVV.

This clone was detected only a few times. The rearrangement links TRBV6-5 to TRBJ2-1; 7 bases map to TRBD2. CDR1 is MNHEY, CDR2 SVGAGI, per germline. The CDR3 runs to 15 residues. After removal of 0 bases from V and 8 bases from J, the junction contained 7 bases not matched to a gene. CDR3 amino acids: CASSYSATGGHEQFF. The CDR3, as DNA: TGTGCCAGCAGTTACTCGGCCACGGGGGGACATGAGCAGTTCTTC.

This rearrangement joins TRBV7-8 to TRBJ2-1; TRBD2 agrees at 15 bases. The trim removed 5 bases at V and 7 bases at J, leaving 15 bases unmatched. The length of the CDR3 is 19 residues. Germline values: CDR1 SGHVS, CDR2 FQNEAQ. The CDR3 DNA reads as TGTGCCAGCAGCCACGGGACTAGCGGGAGGACGATGGTATATAATGAGCAGTTCTTC. It specifies CASSHGTSGRTMVYNEQFF.

The chain uses TRBV6-1 and TRBJ1-1; no firm D call. The germline gives CDR1 MNHNS, CDR2 SASEGT. The CDR3 spans 11 residues. Trimming stripped 1 base from V and 8 bases from J, with 5 bases between. CDR3 loop: CASSEGLEAFF. The CDR3, as DNA: TGTGCCAGCAGTGAAGGTTTAGAAGCTTTCTTT.

V usage is TRBV7-8 and J usage is TRBJ2-3; D may be TRBD2 (7 bases). Germline CDR1 reads SGHVS; CDR2 reads FQNEAQ. Trimming stripped 1 base from V and 1 base from J, with 12 bases between. This CDR3 contains 16 residues. The CDR3 nucleotides read TGTGCCAGCAGCTTAGGTACGGGGGGCGGCACAGATACGCAGTATTTT. Amino acid sequence: CASSLGTGGGTDTQYF.

This chain connects TRBV11-2 to TRBJ2-3; TRBD1 matches at 7 bases. V was pared by 6 bases and J by 4 bases, with 4 bases of the junction left unmatched. In germline, CDR1 is SGHAT, CDR2 FQNNGV. The CDR3 runs to 13 residues. In DNA, the CDR3 is TGTGCCAGCAGAAAGACAGGGCCAGATACGCAGTATTTT. Protein product: CASRKTGPDTQYF.

This chain joins TRBV27 and TRBJ2-2; TRBD2 matches 10 bases. This CDR3 is built from 16 residues. V shed 6 bases, J shed 3 bases, and the junction held 7 bases outside the gene matches. CDR1 is MNHEY, CDR2 SMNVEV, per germline (reference sequence). This chain's CDR3 is CASSPTGTSDTGELFF. The CDR3 nucleotides read TGTGCCAGCAGCCCAACCGGGACTAGCGACACCGGGGAGCTGTTTTTT.

The chain combines TRBV18 with TRBJ2-7; 7 bases line up with TRBD1. V shed 0 bases, J shed 6 bases, and the junction held 8 bases outside the gene matches. Germline V CDR1 and CDR2: KGHSH, LQKENI. The CDR3 has 15 residues. The CDR3 sequence is CASSPPGDRLSEQYF. DNA for the CDR3: TGTGCCAGCTCACCACCGGGGGACAGACTCTCCGAGCAGTACTTC.

The chain couples TRBV4-3 to TRBJ2-5; 9 bases are shared with TRBD2. The CDR3 is made up of 16 amino acids. Germline CDR1 reads LGHNA; CDR2 reads YSLEER. V shed 1 base and J 3 bases; nucleotides not matched to a gene: 6. This CDR3 is CASSQGISGGEETQYF. CDR3 sequence (DNA): TGCGCCAGCAGCCAAGGTATTAGCGGGGGCGAAGAGACCCAGTACTTC.

The rearrangement joins TRBV11-3 to TRBJ2-1, with 8 bases aligning to TRBD2. This CDR3 comprises 13 residues. Trimming at V came to 4 bases and at J to 11 bases, leaving 7 bases not matched to a gene. Germline V gene data show CDR1 as SGHNT and CDR2 as YENEEA. The CDR3 is CASSSEGLEKQFF. CDR3 in DNA: TGTGCCAGCAGCTCCGAGGGACTAGAGAAGCAGTTCTTC.

The genes are TRBV10-3 and TRBJ1-2; possibly TRBD1 for D (5 bases). The CDR3 runs to 14 residues. The V and J ends lost 3 bases and 2 bases respectively, with 10 bases between them. Germline lookup yields CDR1 ENHRY and CDR2 SYGVKD. The CDR3 loop is CAISEGTVNYGYTF. As DNA, the CDR3 is TGTGCCATCAGTGAAGGGACGGTGAACTATGGCTACACCTTC.

J is TRBJ2-1 and V is TRBV4-3, with D perhaps matching TRBD1 (6 bases). The germline V gene encodes CDR1 LGHNA and CDR2 YSLEER. There are 16 residues in the CDR3. Trimming pared 0 bases from V and 5 bases from J, leaving 14 bases between. The chain's CDR3 is CASSQDRWGPHNEQFF. The CDR3 coding sequence is TGCGCCAGCAGCCAAGATAGGTGGGGGCCACACAATGAGCAGTTCTTC.